The 10 T cell receptor beta chains reported below all come from one sample, sequenced in a study of T cell clonotyping in hematopoietic cell transplantation. Clones were read by immunoSEQ multiplex PCR, and TCRdb kept only the in-frame ones, dropping some. Here the sample spans tens of thousands of clones, 90% to 96% being singletons. Time point reported: recipient sample about 28 days before transplant, after cytoreduction. The sample was peripheral blood mononuclear cells, taken before stem cell transplant. Receptors were obtained from a woman between 45 and 65 years old with acute myeloid leukemia. Some clones in this sample may be carry-over from other donors' samples.

CDR3 bases: TGTGCCAGCAGCCATAGGCTAGGGCGGAACACTGAAGCTTTCTTT. Amino acids: CASSHRLGRNTEAFF. This rearrangement joins TRBV7-2 to TRBJ1-1; D is undetermined. Per germline, CDR1 SGHTA and CDR2 FQGNSA. This CDR3 is built from 15 residues. Trimming left V 5 bases short and J 1 base short, with 14 bases between.

The genes are TRBV18 and TRBJ1-5, with 7 bases that match TRBD1. V gave up 6 bases and J gave up 2 bases; unmatched junction bases: 1. CDR1 KGHSH and CDR2 LQKENI come from the germline V gene. CDR3 length: 13 residues. Written as DNA, the CDR3 is TGTGCCAGCTCTACAGGGGGCAATCAGCCCCAGCATTTT. Translation: CASSTGGNQPQHF.

The chain couples TRBV19 to TRBJ2-7; 12 bases match TRBD1. Germline lookup yields CDR1 LNHDA and CDR2 SQIVND (reference sequence). The CDR3 extends over 15 amino acids. The junction had 8 bases not matched to a gene; V was cut back by 7 bases and J by 4 bases. The CDR3, as DNA: TGTGCCAGTACCGCCGGGACAGGGGGCGCGTACGAGCAGTACTTC. Translation gives CASTAGTGGAYEQYF.

The sample holds one count of this clone. Here the CDR3 DNA reads TGTGCCAGCAGCTTTGGTTTTCGAGGGGCGCAAGGCTACACCTTC. This translates into CASSFGFRGAQGYTF. This chain uses TRBV7-6 with TRBJ1-2; D perhaps matches TRBD1 (5 bases). The CDR3 length is 15 residues. Germline CDR1 SGHVS, CDR2 FNYEAQ. V lost 3 bases and J 8 bases, leaving 19 bases between the germline ends.

CDR3 sequence reads: CASSVGRGIGPEAFF. The CDR3 nucleotides read TGTGCCAGCAGCGTTGGCAGGGGTATCGGCCCTGAAGCTTTCTTT. The genes are TRBV9 and TRBJ1-1, with a possible D match to TRBD1 (6 bases). Germline V gene sequence: CDR1 SGDLS, CDR2 YYNGEE. Trimming stripped 2 bases from V and 6 bases from J, with 17 bases between. This CDR3 region has 15 residues. Combining the CDR3 with reference TRBV9 and TRBJ1-1 gives the whole variable domain DSGVTQTPKHLITATGQRVTLRCSPRSGDLSVYWYQQSLDQGLQFLIQYYNGEERAKGNILERFSAQQFPDLHSELNLSSLELGDSALYFCASSVGRGIGPEAFFGQGTRLTVV.

The rearrangement joins TRBV28 to TRBJ2-2; 10 positions agree with TRBD2. This CDR3 region has 14 residues. Germline loops: CDR1 MDHEN, CDR2 SYDVKM. V lost 10 bases to trimming and J lost 5 bases; unmatched junction nucleotides: 7. The CDR3 region is CATRTSGSTGELFF. CDR3 DNA sequence: TGTGCCACCCGGACTAGCGGATCTACCGGGGAGCTGTTTTTT.

V is TRBV19 and J is TRBJ1-5; TRBD1 aligns across 7 bases. CDR1 is LNHDA, CDR2 SQIVND, per germline (reference sequence). The ends lost 6 bases at V and 5 bases at J; junction bases unmatched: 13. This CDR3 comprises 16 residues. The CDR3 sequence: CASSRARGARDQPQHF. The CDR3 nucleotides are TGTGCCAGTAGCAGGGCCAGGGGGGCGAGAGATCAGCCCCAGCATTTT.

The V and J genes are TRBV5-1 and TRBJ2-5; tentatively, D is TRBD1 (7 bases). The V end was cut by 2 bases, the J end by 5 bases, with 16 bases between. The CDR3 length is 15 residues. CDR1 is SGHRS, CDR2 YFSETQ, per germline. CDR3 residues: CASSFGGTASETQYF. CDR3 DNA: TGCGCCAGCAGCTTCGGAGGGACAGCCAGCGAGACCCAGTACTTC.

The rearrangement links TRBV29-1 to TRBJ2-7; D perhaps matches TRBD2 (5 bases). This CDR3 spans 14 amino acids. Germline V gene sequence: CDR1 SQVTM, CDR2 ANQGSEA. Between the trimmed V and J ends, which lost 0 bases and 4 bases, there was a span of 13 bases. The CDR3 DNA sequence: TGCAGCGTTGAAGACCCCCGGGAAGGGTACGAGCAGTACTTC. Amino acids: CSVEDPREGYEQYF.

The CDR3 sequence: CASREGTNSNQPQHF. The CDR3 DNA sequence: TGCGCCAGCAGGGAAGGGACTAATAGCAATCAGCCCCAGCATTTT. The gene calls are TRBV5-1 and TRBJ1-5; D perhaps matches TRBD1 (5 bases). Trimming shortened V by 5 bases and J by 0 bases, and 12 bases separated the two germline ends. There are 15 residues in the CDR3. Germline CDR1 SGHRS, CDR2 YFSETQ.